Listed below are T cell receptor beta chains from one sample, sequenced in a study of OX40 agonist ivuxolimab in advanced cancers. Assay used: immunoSEQ multiplex PCR; TCRdb lists only in-frame clones, some missing. The table has tens of thousands of clones, 70% to 90% seen once. Sequenced material: CD4+ or CD8+ T cells sorted from blood, taken in a trial of the OX40 agonist ivuxolimab. The receptors stem from an adult with an advanced solid tumor such as melanoma, head and neck, liver or kidney cancer. Each CDR3 is given with its conserved first and last residue. Each record gives: J gene, D gene, clone size, V gene, CDR3 protein, CDR3 DNA. The D gene is left open where the match is weak. Only part of the rows carry a size: once, few, many, or a class if the clone is expanded.

j_call: TRBJ1-2; d_call: .; clone_size: .; v_call: TRBV7-9; cdr3_aa: CASSFGQLNYGYTF; cdr3_nt: TGTGCCAGCAGCTTTGGACAGCTTAACTATGGCTACACCTTC
j_call: TRBJ2-2; d_call: TRBD2; clone_size: .; v_call: TRBV29-1; cdr3_aa: CSAITSGGAGTGELFF; cdr3_nt: TGCAGCGCAATTACGAGCGGGGGGGCCGGCACCGGGGAGCTGTTTTTT
j_call: TRBJ2-7; d_call: TRBD2; clone_size: .; v_call: TRBV5-5; cdr3_aa: CASSHAGTSGPQSSYEQYF; cdr3_nt: TGTGCCAGCAGCCATGCCGGGACTAGCGGGCCCCAGAGCTCCTACGAGCAGTACTTC
j_call: TRBJ2-2; d_call: .; clone_size: .; v_call: TRBV19; cdr3_aa: CASSIEEGVGVPTGELFF; cdr3_nt: TGTGCCAGTAGTATTGAAGAAGGGGTAGGGGTACCCACCGGGGAGCTGTTTTTT
j_call: TRBJ1-3; d_call: .; clone_size: .; v_call: TRBV27; cdr3_aa: CASSLTRAAGNTIYF; cdr3_nt: TGTGCCAGCAGTTTAACCAGGGCTGCTGGAAACACCATATATTTT
j_call: TRBJ1-5; d_call: TRBD1; clone_size: .; v_call: TRBV28; cdr3_aa: CAVGAGGIRNQPQHF; cdr3_nt: TGTGCCGTGGGGGCAGGGGGGATTCGCAATCAGCCCCAGCATTTT
j_call: TRBJ2-1; d_call: .; clone_size: .; v_call: TRBV28; cdr3_aa: CASTPTTTSFSREQFF; cdr3_nt: TGTGCCAGCACCCCCACCACTACTAGTTTCAGCCGTGAGCAGTTCTTC
j_call: TRBJ1-4; d_call: .; clone_size: .; v_call: TRBV6-5; cdr3_aa: CASRARALEKLFF; cdr3_nt: TGTGCCAGCAGAGCGCGGGCTCTTGAAAAACTGTTTTTT
j_call: TRBJ1-2; d_call: .; clone_size: .; v_call: TRBV5-8; cdr3_aa: CASSSTGYYGYTF; cdr3_nt: TGTGCCAGCAGCAGTACAGGGTACTATGGCTACACCTTC
j_call: TRBJ1-3; d_call: TRBD1; clone_size: .; v_call: TRBV7-9; cdr3_aa: CASSFRGGGNTIYF; cdr3_nt: TGTGCCAGCAGCTTTCGAGGGGGCGGAAACACCATATATTTT
j_call: TRBJ2-4; d_call: .; clone_size: .; v_call: TRBV7-9; cdr3_aa: CASSPVTHRGDIQYF; cdr3_nt: TGTGCCAGCAGCCCGGTAACGCATCGGGGTGACATTCAGTACTTC
j_call: TRBJ2-1; d_call: TRBD2; clone_size: .; v_call: TRBV28; cdr3_aa: CASIASGRLYNEQFF; cdr3_nt: TGTGCCAGCATCGCTAGCGGGAGACTCTACAATGAGCAGTTCTTC
j_call: TRBJ2-7; d_call: .; clone_size: .; v_call: TRBV28; cdr3_aa: CASSSQQVTRSQYF; cdr3_nt: TGTGCCAGCAGTTCGCAACAGGTGACTAGAAGTCAGTACTTC
j_call: TRBJ1-1; d_call: .; clone_size: .; v_call: TRBV7-2; cdr3_aa: CASSFAYRIMNTEAFF; cdr3_nt: TGTGCCAGCAGCTTCGCCTACAGGATCATGAACACTGAAGCTTTCTTT
j_call: TRBJ2-7; d_call: .; clone_size: .; v_call: TRBV2; cdr3_aa: CASSENGVRYYEQYF; cdr3_nt: TGTGCCAGCAGTGAAAACGGGGTCAGGTACTACGAGCAGTACTTC
j_call: TRBJ1-3; d_call: .; clone_size: .; v_call: TRBV19; cdr3_aa: CASSIWSTGNTIYF; cdr3_nt: TGTGCCAGTAGTATTTGGTCGACTGGAAACACCATATATTTT
j_call: TRBJ2-5; d_call: .; clone_size: .; v_call: TRBV28; cdr3_aa: CASSSYQETQYF; cdr3_nt: TGTGCCAGCAGCTCGTACCAAGAGACCCAGTACTTC
j_call: TRBJ2-1; d_call: .; clone_size: .; v_call: TRBV7-9; cdr3_aa: CASSLGLAANEQFF; cdr3_nt: TGTGCCAGCAGCTTAGGTTTGGCAGCCAATGAGCAGTTCTTC
j_call: TRBJ2-5; d_call: .; clone_size: .; v_call: TRBV11-3; cdr3_aa: CASSLDAGSQETQYF; cdr3_nt: TGTGCCAGCAGCTTAGATGCGGGGTCCCAAGAGACCCAGTACTTC
j_call: TRBJ2-7; d_call: TRBD2; clone_size: .; v_call: TRBV19; cdr3_aa: CATRMREGTYEQYF; cdr3_nt: TGTGCCACTCGAATGCGGGAGGGGACCTACGAGCAGTACTTC
j_call: TRBJ2-7; d_call: .; clone_size: .; v_call: TRBV6-1; cdr3_aa: CASSEAPWGSLGEQYF; cdr3_nt: TGTGCCAGCAGTGAAGCTCCTTGGGGCAGCCTAGGGGAGCAGTACTTC
j_call: TRBJ2-7; d_call: TRBD1; clone_size: .; v_call: TRBV11-3; cdr3_aa: CASSLDRGYEQYF; cdr3_nt: TGTGCCAGCAGTTTGGACAGGGGGTACGAGCAGTACTTC
j_call: TRBJ1-1; d_call: .; clone_size: .; v_call: TRBV7-9; cdr3_aa: CASSLSPLLNTEAFF; cdr3_nt: TGTGCCAGCAGCTTATCGCCACTTCTAAACACTGAAGCTTTCTTT
j_call: TRBJ1-3; d_call: .; clone_size: .; v_call: TRBV6-5; cdr3_aa: CASSSLGSGNTIYF; cdr3_nt: TGTGCCAGCAGCTCCCTGGGCTCTGGAAACACCATATATTTT
j_call: TRBJ2-2; d_call: TRBD1; clone_size: .; v_call: TRBV19; cdr3_aa: CASSTPGQGNGELFF; cdr3_nt: TGTGCCAGTAGTACACCGGGACAGGGGAACGGGGAGCTGTTTTTT
j_call: TRBJ2-3; d_call: TRBD2; clone_size: .; v_call: TRBV19; cdr3_aa: CASSDPLSGVKDTQYF; cdr3_nt: TGTGCCAGTAGTGACCCCTTAAGCGGGGTGAAAGATACGCAGTATTTT
j_call: TRBJ1-2; d_call: .; clone_size: .; v_call: TRBV5-1; cdr3_aa: CASSLELENYGYTF; cdr3_nt: TGCGCCAGCAGCTTGGAATTGGAAAACTATGGCTACACCTTC
j_call: TRBJ1-2; d_call: TRBD1; clone_size: once; v_call: TRBV7-9; cdr3_aa: CASSDRAGDPYGYTF; cdr3_nt: TGTGCCAGCAGCGACAGGGCTGGGGATCCGTATGGCTACACCTTC
j_call: TRBJ2-1; d_call: .; clone_size: .; v_call: TRBV15; cdr3_aa: CATSREGWRSEASSSYNEQFF; cdr3_nt: TGTGCCACCAGCAGAGAGGGATGGCGGAGTGAGGCTTCGAGCTCCTACAATGAGCAGTTCTTC
j_call: TRBJ2-5; d_call: TRBD2; clone_size: .; v_call: TRBV5-6; cdr3_aa: CASSDTSGEAQETQYF; cdr3_nt: TGTGCCAGCAGCGATACTAGCGGGGAAGCGCAAGAGACCCAGTACTTC
j_call: TRBJ2-2; d_call: .; clone_size: .; v_call: TRBV11-2; cdr3_aa: CASSFPGATGELFF; cdr3_nt: TGTGCCAGCAGCTTCCCTGGGGCCACCGGGGAGCTGTTTTTT
j_call: TRBJ2-3; d_call: .; clone_size: .; v_call: TRBV7-9; cdr3_aa: CASSQTGPDTQYF; cdr3_nt: TGTGCCAGCAGCCAAACTGGACCCGATACGCAGTATTTT
j_call: TRBJ2-1; d_call: TRBD1; clone_size: .; v_call: TRBV6-1; cdr3_aa: CASSDPGQGVPNEQFF; cdr3_nt: TGTGCCAGCAGTGACCCGGGACAGGGGGTCCCCAATGAGCAGTTCTTC
j_call: TRBJ2-7; d_call: TRBD1; clone_size: once; v_call: TRBV7-9; cdr3_aa: CASSFIPGQGSYEQYF; cdr3_nt: TGTGCCAGCAGCTTCATTCCGGGACAGGGGTCCTACGAGCAGTACTTC
j_call: TRBJ2-5; d_call: .; clone_size: .; v_call: TRBV6-1; cdr3_aa: CASSPTGKETQYF; cdr3_nt: TGTGCCAGCAGCCCCACAGGGAAGGAGACCCAGTACTTC
j_call: TRBJ2-5; d_call: .; clone_size: .; v_call: TRBV29-1; cdr3_aa: CSSQGVGETQYF; cdr3_nt: TGCAGTTCACAGGGAGTAGGAGAGACCCAGTACTTC
j_call: TRBJ1-2; d_call: TRBD1; clone_size: .; v_call: TRBV5-8; cdr3_aa: CASSFPGQDLYGYTF; cdr3_nt: TGTGCCAGCAGCTTTCCGGGACAGGATTTGTATGGCTACACCTTC
j_call: TRBJ1-6; d_call: .; clone_size: once; v_call: TRBV4-3; cdr3_aa: CASSQLSGQYNSPLHF; cdr3_nt: TGCGCCAGCAGCCAATTATCCGGACAGTATAATTCACCCCTCCACTTT
j_call: TRBJ1-4; d_call: .; clone_size: .; v_call: TRBV5-1; cdr3_aa: CASSFLNEKLFF; cdr3_nt: TGCGCCAGCAGCTTTTTAAATGAAAAACTGTTTTTT
j_call: TRBJ2-7; d_call: TRBD1; clone_size: .; v_call: TRBV4-3; cdr3_aa: CASSLQGARDEQYF; cdr3_nt: TGCGCCAGCAGCTTACAGGGGGCGCGGGACGAGCAGTACTTC
j_call: TRBJ1-6; d_call: .; clone_size: .; v_call: TRBV25-1; cdr3_aa: CASSGPSYNSPLHF; cdr3_nt: TGTGCCAGCAGTGGCCCGAGCTATAATTCACCCCTCCACTTT
j_call: TRBJ1-2; d_call: .; clone_size: .; v_call: TRBV19; cdr3_aa: CASSTGERGVYGYTF; cdr3_nt: TGTGCCAGTAGTACCGGGGAGCGGGGCGTCTATGGCTACACCTTC
j_call: TRBJ2-2; d_call: TRBD1; clone_size: .; v_call: TRBV5-1; cdr3_aa: CASSSGTGRTGELFF; cdr3_nt: TGCGCCAGCAGCTCCGGGACAGGGCGCACCGGGGAGCTGTTTTTT
j_call: TRBJ1-2; d_call: .; clone_size: .; v_call: TRBV30; cdr3_aa: CAWSGQRPLIYGYTF; cdr3_nt: TGTGCCTGGAGCGGACAGCGACCCTTGATCTATGGCTACACCTTC
j_call: TRBJ2-3; d_call: TRBD2; clone_size: .; v_call: TRBV28; cdr3_aa: CASSSLLAGLDTQYF; cdr3_nt: TGTGCCAGCAGTTCTTTACTAGCGGGACTTGATACGCAGTATTTT
j_call: TRBJ1-5; d_call: .; clone_size: .; v_call: TRBV28; cdr3_aa: CASSPGTGYSNQPQHF; cdr3_nt: TGTGCCAGCAGTCCAGGAACAGGTTATAGCAATCAGCCCCAGCATTTT
j_call: TRBJ2-3; d_call: .; clone_size: .; v_call: TRBV28; cdr3_aa: CASSQAVTDTQYF; cdr3_nt: TGTGCCAGCAGCCAAGCGGTTACAGATACGCAGTATTTT
j_call: TRBJ2-2; d_call: .; clone_size: .; v_call: TRBV11-3; cdr3_aa: CASSLRIGELFF; cdr3_nt: TGTGCCAGCAGCTTAAGGATCGGGGAGCTGTTTTTT
j_call: TRBJ1-6; d_call: .; clone_size: .; v_call: TRBV9; cdr3_aa: CASSARDSSPLHF; cdr3_nt: TGTGCCAGCAGCGCAAGAGACAGTTCACCCCTCCACTTT
j_call: TRBJ1-2; d_call: .; clone_size: .; v_call: TRBV18; cdr3_aa: CASSPEGNTGYGYTF; cdr3_nt: TGTGCCAGCTCACCAGAAGGTAACACTGGGTATGGCTACACCTTC
j_call: TRBJ1-2; d_call: .; clone_size: .; v_call: TRBV7-2; cdr3_aa: CASSPNRSRGSNYGYTF; cdr3_nt: TGTGCCAGCAGCCCTAACAGGAGTAGGGGTTCTAACTATGGCTACACCTTC